The rows below give T cell receptor beta chains drawn from one sample of a study of cytomegalovirus exposure and HLA in healthy donors. Measured with immunoSEQ multiplex PCR; TCRdb has only the in-frame clones, and not every one. The sample holds 160,000 or so clones, over 75% seen once. What was sequenced was PBMCs. The receptors shown here come from a man aged 50 or older in good health and CMV-seropositive. CDR3s include the opening cysteine and the closing phenylalanine or tryptophan. D genes are given only for firm matches. Clone sizes are given selectively: once, few, many, or a class where the clone is expanded.

TGTGCCAGCGGTCCTGACAGGAATAAAAGTGGCTACACCTTC CASGPDRNKSGYTF TRBJ1-2 TRBV27 . .
TGTGCCAGCAGCCCCACAGCCAATGAGCAGTTCTTC CASSPTANEQFF TRBJ2-1 TRBV2 few .
TGCGCCAGCAGCTTGGTCTCTAGCGGGCTAGCCAAAAACATTCAGTACTTC CASSLVSSGLAKNIQYF TRBJ2-4 TRBV5-1 . TRBD2
TGTGCCAGCAGGTCCGATGCAGGGTGGGGCTACACCTTC CASRSDAGWGYTF TRBJ1-2 TRBV2 . .
TGTGCCAGCAGCTTAGACGGGACTACACTTGGCTACACCTTC CASSLDGTTLGYTF TRBJ1-2 TRBV7-9 . .
TGTGCCAGCAGTGAACCAGCGGCCGTAGAGGGCCCCACAGATACGCAGTATTTT CASSEPAAVEGPTDTQYF TRBJ2-3 TRBV6-1 . .
TGTGCCAGCAGCTTTTTGGGGCCAGGCAATGAGCAGTTCTTC CASSFLGPGNEQFF TRBJ2-1 TRBV5-6 once .
TGCGCCAGCAGCTTGGAGACAGGGCCGGGGAAAACCTTC CASSLETGPGKTF TRBJ1-2 TRBV5-1 . TRBD1
TGTGCCAGCAGCTTGAGGGCTCAGGGGTCTAATTCACCCCTCCACTTT CASSLRAQGSNSPLHF TRBJ1-6 TRBV5-4 . .
TGTGCCAGCAGACCGGGGGGGGAGGGGCGGGGTGGCTACACCTTC CASRPGGEGRGGYTF TRBJ1-2 TRBV6-6 . .
TGTGCCAGCAGTTCCGACGGACTAGCCAAAAACATTCAGTACTTC CASSSDGLAKNIQYF TRBJ2-4 TRBV6-1 once .
TGTGCCAGCAGCCAAGATTTAGGAACAGGAACCGGGGAGCTGTTTTTT CASSQDLGTGTGELFF TRBJ2-2 TRBV4-2 . .
TGTGCCACCGTAGCGAGGAGCCAAGCTTTCTTT CATVARSQAFF TRBJ1-1 TRBV28 . .
TGCGCCAGCAGCTTTTCCAGGGGGAACACTGAAGCTTTCTTT CASSFSRGNTEAFF TRBJ1-1 TRBV5-1 . .
TGTGCCAGCAGCGTAGGGGTACTAGCGGGGTTACAAGAGACCCAGTACTTC CASSVGVLAGLQETQYF TRBJ2-5 TRBV9 . TRBD2
TGTGCCAGCAGGGCACAGGGGGCACGCTATGAAAAACTGTTTTTT CASRAQGARYEKLFF TRBJ1-4 TRBV2 . TRBD1
TGTGCCAGCAGTTTAAACGAGGGGGCGACACTATATGGCTACACCTTC CASSLNEGATLYGYTF TRBJ1-2 TRBV27 few TRBD1
TGTGCCAGCAGTTTAAGGAGCCGAGGAGTTTCCGGGACTAGCGGATACAATGAGCAGTTCTTC CASSLRSRGVSGTSGYNEQFF TRBJ2-1 TRBV27 . TRBD2
TGTGCCAGCAGCGAGACAGGCACAGATACGCAGTATTTT CASSETGTDTQYF TRBJ2-3 TRBV9 . .
TGCGCCAGCAGCCAACCGACAGGGGTGAACACTGAAGCTTTCTTT CASSQPTGVNTEAFF TRBJ1-1 TRBV4-1 . TRBD1
TGCGCCAGCAGCTTGTGGCAGGGGGTCTACGAGCAGTACTTC CASSLWQGVYEQYF TRBJ2-7 TRBV5-1 . TRBD1
TGTGCCACCGGACAGCTGCCCTCTGGAAACACCATATATTTT CATGQLPSGNTIYF TRBJ1-3 TRBV6-1 . .
TGTGCCAGCAGCATCCTGGGGTGGGAGGATGAATACAATGAGCAGTTCTTC CASSILGWEDEYNEQFF TRBJ2-1 TRBV11-1 few .
TGCGCCAGCAGCCAAGCTGCAGGGGCTGGAAACACCATATATTTT CASSQAAGAGNTIYF TRBJ1-3 TRBV4-1 . .
TGTGCCAGCAGTTCCCGTGGTAGCGGGGGCGCAGATACGCAGTATTTT CASSSRGSGGADTQYF TRBJ2-3 TRBV28 . TRBD2
TGTGCCCCCCCGTACAGTTCCTACGAGCAGTACTTC CAPPYSSYEQYF TRBJ2-7 TRBV10-3 . .
TGTGCCAGCAGCGTTTCTGGGACAGCGTACAATGAGCAGTTCTTC CASSVSGTAYNEQFF TRBJ2-1 TRBV9 . TRBD1
TGTGCCAGCAGCCGACTAACTAGCGGAAGGGGGGCGGAGCAGTACTTC CASSRLTSGRGAEQYF TRBJ2-7 TRBV7-2 . TRBD2
TGCGCCAGCAGCTTGGTAGCGGGGGGCACAGATACGCAGTATTTT CASSLVAGGTDTQYF TRBJ2-3 TRBV5-1 . TRBD2
TGTGCCTCCCAGGGTACCTATAATTCACCCCTCCACTTT CASQGTYNSPLHF TRBJ1-6 TRBV30 . .
TGTGCCAGCAGATTTAGGACAGGCCCCTACGAGCAGTACTTC CASRFRTGPYEQYF TRBJ2-7 TRBV27 . TRBD1
TGTGCCAGCTCACCACAAAGACTAGCGGGCCTCACAGATACGCAGTATTTT CASSPQRLAGLTDTQYF TRBJ2-3 TRBV18 . TRBD2
TGTGCCAGCAGAGAGGACATGTTTGAAGCTTTCTTT CASREDMFEAFF TRBJ1-1 TRBV2 . .
TGTGCCAGCAGCTTGGACGCCCGAGTCCGCCAGCAGTACTTC CASSLDARVRQQYF TRBJ2-7 TRBV5-6 . .
TGTGCCAGCGGGGGGGCCCCAGAGACCCAGTACTTC CASGGAPETQYF TRBJ2-5 TRBV7-9 . .
TGTGCCAGCAGACGGACAGGGACCAATAACTATGGCTACACCTTC CASRRTGTNNYGYTF TRBJ1-2 TRBV27 . TRBD1
TGTGCCAGCAGTACACCAGGGGTATACGAGCAGTACTTC CASSTPGVYEQYF TRBJ2-7 TRBV6-5 few .
TGTGCCACCAAGAGTGAGAGCTCCTATAATTCACCCCTCCACTTT CATKSESSYNSPLHF TRBJ1-6 TRBV2 . .
TGTGCCACCAGCAGAGAAAACCCGCGACAGGGGTCTGGCTACACCTTC CATSRENPRQGSGYTF TRBJ1-2 TRBV15 . TRBD1
TGTGCCAGCAGTTTGTGGGGCGGGGGTAGGGAGACCCAGTACTTC CASSLWGGGRETQYF TRBJ2-5 TRBV27 . TRBD2
TGCGCCAGCAGCGTAGGGACAGGCTACGAGCAGTACTTC CASSVGTGYEQYF TRBJ2-7 TRBV5-1 . TRBD1
TGTGCCACCAGCAGTACCTCGGGACAGGGTTACAATGAGCAGTTCTTC CATSSTSGQGYNEQFF TRBJ2-1 TRBV15 once TRBD1
TGTGCCAGCAGCCAAGATAGGGGGCAGGGCGCGTATGGCTACACCTTC CASSQDRGQGAYGYTF TRBJ1-2 TRBV14 . TRBD1
TGTGCCAGCAGCCGAGGGGGGGAGCTGTTTTTT CASSRGGELFF TRBJ2-2 TRBV7-3 . .
TGTGCCAGCAGCTTAGGAGGGCCCGCAGATACGCAGTATTTT CASSLGGPADTQYF TRBJ2-3 TRBV11-3 . .
TGTGCCAGTCTGCCTTCCGGGACAGAGTACTCTGGGGCCAACGTCCTGACTTTC CASLPSGTEYSGANVLTF TRBJ2-6 TRBV19 . TRBD1
TGTGCCAGCAGCTTAGCGTTTGTGAGTTACGAGCAGTACTTC CASSLAFVSYEQYF TRBJ2-7 TRBV11-1 . .
TGCGCCAGCAGCTTCCCCGGGGACACTGAAGCTTTCTTT CASSFPGDTEAFF TRBJ1-1 TRBV5-1 . .
TGTGCCAGCAGCCAAGATCGGGGCTCCTACAATGAGCAGTTCTTC CASSQDRGSYNEQFF TRBJ2-1 TRBV14 . .
TGTGCCAGCAGTTTAAAGGGGTCTGGAAACACCATATATTTT CASSLKGSGNTIYF TRBJ1-3 TRBV27 . .
TGTGCCAGCTCACGAGACCGAGACAGGCCCAATTACAATGAGCAGTTCTTC CASSRDRDRPNYNEQFF TRBJ2-1 TRBV18 . .
TGCGCCAGCAGCCTCCAAGGACAAAACACTGAAGCTTTCTTT CASSLQGQNTEAFF TRBJ1-1 TRBV5-1 . .
TGCGCCAGCAGCTTGGCGGGGGGGCACCGGGTAGCTTTCTTT CASSLAGGHRVAFF TRBJ1-1 TRBV5-1 . .
TGCGCCAGCAGCCCGAGGGGAGGTGAGCAGTACTTC CASSPRGGEQYF TRBJ2-7 TRBV4-1 . .
TGTGCCACCAGCCCCGTCTGGCGGGAGGCCTACGAGCAGTACTTC CATSPVWREAYEQYF TRBJ2-7 TRBV15 . TRBD2
TGCGCCAGCAGCTTGGGTCCGGGACAGGGGGTAAACGAGCAGTACTTC CASSLGPGQGVNEQYF TRBJ2-7 TRBV5-1 . TRBD1
TGTGCCAGCAGTTCTACTACCCTTCGGGAGACCCAGTACTTC CASSSTTLRETQYF TRBJ2-5 TRBV6-6 few .